The 9 T cell receptor beta chains below were found in one sample sequenced in a study of patients and donors after allogeneic stem cell transplantation. TCRdb reprocessed the RT-PCR reads via MiXCR and lists one record per CDR3 protein. This table holds approximately 150,000 distinct CDR3 sequences, about 40% found once. Sequenced: blood, either unsorted or a sorted T cell fraction (not recorded which). All receptors derive from a human donor who was either an allogeneic HSCT recipient or a stem cell or donor lymphocyte infusion donor (not recorded which). It is not recorded whose cells these are; they may come from a transplant donor.

Only a few counts were recorded for this clonotype. CDR3 DNA: TGTGCCAGCAGTCCGGCCTGGGAGGGGAATCAGCCCCAGCATTTT. Protein: CASSPAWEGNQPQHF. The genes are TRBV12-3 or TRBV12-4 and TRBJ1-5; D might be TRBD1 (5 bases). The CDR3 consists of 15 residues. Between the trimmed V and J ends, which lost 5 bases and 4 bases, there was a span of 15 bases.

The V gene is TRBV6-5, the J gene TRBJ1-5; 7 bases map to TRBD1. J lost 9 bases, V lost 2 bases, and 10 bases had no gene match. Germline assignment: CDR1 MNHEY and CDR2 SVGAGI. The CDR3 has 15 amino acids. The CDR3 DNA reads as TGTGCCAGCAGTTACCTCGACAGGGCGACTTGGCCCCAGCATTTT. Translating gives CASSYLDRATWPQHF.

CDR3 protein: CASSYAGRGTGELFF. CDR3 coding DNA: TGTGCCAGCAGTTATGCGGGACGGGGCACCGGGGAGCTGTTTTTT. The chain joins TRBV6-5 to TRBJ2-2; a weak D match, TRBD2 (6 bases). From germline, CDR1 is MNHEY and CDR2 SVGAGI. Trimming took 3 bases from V and 4 from J, leaving 12 bases between them. This CDR3 region has 15 residues.

The chain uses TRBV14 and TRBJ2-2; D not resolved. V was cut by 5 bases and J by 5 bases, with 6 bases left in between. This CDR3 is 12 amino acids long. Germline V gene lookup returns CDR1 SGHDN and CDR2 FVKESK. CDR3 region: CASSFPTGELFF. CDR3 nucleotides: TGTGCCAGCAGCTTCCCAACCGGGGAGCTGTTTTTT.

V and J are TRBV28 and TRBJ1-2; TRBD1 agrees at 10 bases. The CDR3 runs 15 residues. The junction had 6 bases not matched to a gene; V was cut back by 6 bases and J by 2 bases. Germline V lookup: CDR1 MDHEN, CDR2 SYDVKM. The CDR3 here is CASRYPGQGNYGYTF. The CDR3 nucleotides read TGTGCCAGCAGGTACCCGGGACAGGGGAACTATGGCTACACCTTC.

V is TRBV6-4 and J is TRBJ2-1; D may match TRBD1 or TRBD2 (5 bases each). Trimming shortened V by 2 bases and J by 6 bases, and 8 bases separated the two germline ends. The length of the CDR3 is 13 residues. The V gene's germline CDR1 is MRHNA and CDR2 SNTAGT. The CDR3 region has the DNA TGTGCCAGCAGTGACGGGGGTTCCAATGAGCAGTTCTTC. Protein: CASSDGGSNEQFF.

The V gene is TRBV7-6, the J gene TRBJ2-4; D is possibly TRBD2 (5 bases). Germline CDR1 and CDR2: SGHVS and FNYEAQ. Trimming removed 5 bases from V and 1 base from J, with 15 bases in between. This CDR3 has 16 residues. The CDR3 sequence: CASSPSVRAAKNIQYF. The CDR3 bases are TGTGCCAGCAGCCCCTCTGTGAGGGCGGCCAAAAACATTCAGTACTTC. Together with reference TRBV7-6 and TRBJ2-4, the CDR3 gives the full variable domain: GAGVSQSPRYKVTKRGQDVALRCDPISGHVSLYWYRQALGQGPEFLTYFNYEAQQDKSGLPNDRFSAERPEGSISTLTIQRTEQRDSAMYRCASSPSVRAAKNIQYFGAGTRLSVL.

CDR3 DNA sequence: TGCGCCAGCAGCTTGATCGCAGGCGACACTGAAGCTTTCTTT. Protein: CASSLIAGDTEAFF. The chain links TRBV5-1 to TRBJ1-1, with unresolved D. This CDR3 has 14 amino acids. CDR1 SGHRS and CDR2 YFSETQ come from the germline V gene. V lost 1 base, J lost 3 bases, and 10 bases lay in between.

In its sample, this clonotype was seen a few times. The chain links TRBV12-3 or TRBV12-4 to TRBJ1-1, with unresolved D. The length of the CDR3 is 14 residues. With 8 bases removed from V and 3 bases from J, the gap between germline ends came to 16 bases. The CDR3 spells CASLGKGVYTEAFF. CDR3 nucleotides: TGTGCCAGCCTTGGGAAGGGAGTGTACACTGAAGCTTTCTTT.